This TCR beta chain was obtained from a study of beta chain features in type 1 diabetes. Regarding the study as a whole: Lower insertion and higher deletion counts appeared at VDJ junctions in type 1 diabetes patients.

On this clone: Its antigen remains unknown.

V gave up 7 bases and J gave up 4 bases, with 18 bases separating them. CDR3 length equals 15 residues. In germline, CDR1 is SGHAT, CDR2 FQNNGV. The whole isolated RNA underwent reverse transcription, so sequencing captured expressed TCRB transcripts. Using immunoSEQ multiplex PCR, the repertoire was profiled, and TCRdb retains in-frame clones only, with some absent. The sample contains fewer than 150,000 clones, 6.9% of which appear only once. The chain links TRBV11-2 to TRBJ2-3; D is unclear. Sequencing was carried out using central memory CD4+ T cells from blood. The TCR was taken from a woman in her 30s in good health. The CDR3 spells CASTERRITADTQYF. CDR3 DNA sequence: TGTGCCAGCACCGAGAGGAGAATTACTGCAGATACGCAGTATTTT. The full variable domain, its missing parts supplied by reference TRBV11-2 and TRBJ2-3, is EAGVAQSPRYKIIEKRQSVAFWCNPISGHATLYWYQQILGQGPKLLIQFQNNGVVDDSQLPKDRFSAERLKGVDSTLKIQPAKLEDSAVYLCASTERRITADTQYFGPGTRLTVL.